This T cell receptor beta chain was recovered during a study of blood T cell repertoires in COVID-19. As for the study in general: Donors in the United States, Italy and Spain gave samples during acute or convalescent COVID-19.

This clone was counted once. The CDR3 is made up of 16 amino acids. With V trimmed by 7 bases and J by 0 bases, 6 bases remained unmatched. Looked up from germline, CDR1 is SNHLY and CDR2 is FYNNEI. Clones were sequenced by immunoSEQ multiplex PCR, and TCRdb holds only the in-frame ones, with some missing. The table has fewer than 80,000 clones, around 90% seen once. This rearrangement joins TRBV2 to TRBJ1-3, with 10 bases aligning to TRBD1. The TCR sequence derives from a man between 65 and 80 years old with acute or convalescent COVID-19. What was sequenced was peripheral blood. CDR3 protein: CASTDRGFISGNTIYF. Here the CDR3 DNA reads TGTGCCAGCACGGACAGGGGGTTTATCTCTGGAAACACCATATATTTT.